This TCR beta chain was identified in a study of beta chain features in type 1 diabetes. This clone is a singleton in its sample. Germline values: CDR1 MNHEY, CDR2 SMNVEV (reference sequence). Trimming shortened V by 6 bases and J by 2 bases, and 10 bases separated the two germline ends. CDR3 size: 13 residues. Every isolated RNA sample was fully reverse transcribed, so sequencing captured expressed TCRB transcripts. Method: immunoSEQ multiplex PCR; TCRdb's copy keeps in-frame clones and lacks some. The sample lists hundreds of thousands of clones; approximately 10% were seen once. The chain joins TRBV27 to TRBJ2-5, with unresolved D. Input material: naive CD4+ T cells from blood. The source is a woman younger than 35 in good health. The CDR3 here is CASRMLAQETQYF. In nucleotides, the CDR3 is TGTGCCAGCAGGATGTTAGCTCAAGAGACCCAGTACTTC.